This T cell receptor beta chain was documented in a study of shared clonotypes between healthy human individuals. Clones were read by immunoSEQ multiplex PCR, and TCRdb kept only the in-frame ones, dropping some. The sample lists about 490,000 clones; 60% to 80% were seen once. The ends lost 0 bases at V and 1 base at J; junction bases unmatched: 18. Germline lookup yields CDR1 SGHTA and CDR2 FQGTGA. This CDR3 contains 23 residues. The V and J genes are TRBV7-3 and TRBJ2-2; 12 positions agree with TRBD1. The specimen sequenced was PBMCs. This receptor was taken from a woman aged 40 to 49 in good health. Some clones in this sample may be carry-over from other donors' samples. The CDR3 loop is CASSLTAIVPLGQGALNTGELFF. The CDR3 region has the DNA TGTGCCAGCAGCTTAACCGCGATAGTACCACTGGGACAGGGGGCTTTGAACACCGGGGAGCTGTTTTTT.